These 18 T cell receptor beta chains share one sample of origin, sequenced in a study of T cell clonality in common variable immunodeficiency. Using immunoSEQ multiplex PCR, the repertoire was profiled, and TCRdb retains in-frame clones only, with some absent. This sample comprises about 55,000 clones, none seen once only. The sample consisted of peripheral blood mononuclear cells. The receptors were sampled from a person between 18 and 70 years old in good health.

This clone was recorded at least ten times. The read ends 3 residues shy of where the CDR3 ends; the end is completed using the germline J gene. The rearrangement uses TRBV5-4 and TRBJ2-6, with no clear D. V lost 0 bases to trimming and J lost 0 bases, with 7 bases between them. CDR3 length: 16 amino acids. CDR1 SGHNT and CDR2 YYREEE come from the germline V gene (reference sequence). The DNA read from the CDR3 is TGTGCCAGCAGCTTGGCCGTTAGCTCTGGGGCCAACGTC. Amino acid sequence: CASSLAVSSGANV. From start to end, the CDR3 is CASSLAVSSGANVLTF.

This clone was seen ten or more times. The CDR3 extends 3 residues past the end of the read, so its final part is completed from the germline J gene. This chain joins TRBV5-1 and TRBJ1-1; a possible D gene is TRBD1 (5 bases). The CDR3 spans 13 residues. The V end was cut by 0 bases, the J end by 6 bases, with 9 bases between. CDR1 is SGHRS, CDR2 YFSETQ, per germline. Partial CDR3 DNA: TGCGCCAGCAGCTTGGACCCGGGGGCTGAA. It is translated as CASSLDPGAE. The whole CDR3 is CASSLDPGAEAFF.

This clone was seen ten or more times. CDR3 residues: CSASRSGGLQETQYF. CDR3 DNA (partial): TGCAGTGCTAGTCGGAGCGGGGGCCTCCAAGAGACC. This chain joins TRBV20-1 and TRBJ2-5, with 8 bases that match TRBD2. The CDR3 extends 3 residues past the end of the read, so its final part is completed from the germline J gene. The CDR3 is made up of 15 amino acids. Germline assignment: CDR1 DFQATT and CDR2 SNEGSKA (reference sequence). With 3 bases clipped from V and 1 base from J, the junction kept 7 bases outside the gene matches.

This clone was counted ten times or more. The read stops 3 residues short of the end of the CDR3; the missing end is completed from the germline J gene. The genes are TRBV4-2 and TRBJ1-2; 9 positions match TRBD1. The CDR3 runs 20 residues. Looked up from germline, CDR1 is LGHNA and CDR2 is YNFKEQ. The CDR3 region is CASSPYYTGGAKHRSYDYTF. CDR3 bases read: TGTGCCAGCAGCCCCTACTATACAGGGGGCGCAAAACACCGATCCTACGAC.

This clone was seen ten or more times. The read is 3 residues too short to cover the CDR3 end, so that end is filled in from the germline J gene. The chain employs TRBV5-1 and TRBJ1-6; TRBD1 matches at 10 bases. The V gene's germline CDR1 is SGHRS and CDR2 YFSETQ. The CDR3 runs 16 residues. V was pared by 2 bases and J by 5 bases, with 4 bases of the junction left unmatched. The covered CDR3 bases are TGCGCCAGCAGCTTTTGGGACAGGGGTAATAATTCACCC. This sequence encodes CASSFWDRGNNSP. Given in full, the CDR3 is CASSFWDRGNNSPLHF.

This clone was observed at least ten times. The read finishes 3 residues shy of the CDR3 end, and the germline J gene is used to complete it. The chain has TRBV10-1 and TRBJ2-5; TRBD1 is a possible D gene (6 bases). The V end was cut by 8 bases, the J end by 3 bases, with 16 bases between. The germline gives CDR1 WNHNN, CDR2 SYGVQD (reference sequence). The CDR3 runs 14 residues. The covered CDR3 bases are TGCGCCAGCCCCCCCAGGGGCCAAAAAGAGACC. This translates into CASPPRGQKET. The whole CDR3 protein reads CASPPRGQKETQYF.

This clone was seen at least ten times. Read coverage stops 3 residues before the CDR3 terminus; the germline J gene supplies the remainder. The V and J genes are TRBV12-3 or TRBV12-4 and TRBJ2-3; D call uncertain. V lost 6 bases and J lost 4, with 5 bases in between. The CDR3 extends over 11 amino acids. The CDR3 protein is CASSRSDTQYF. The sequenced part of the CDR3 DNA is TGTGCCAGCAGCCGGTCAGATACG.

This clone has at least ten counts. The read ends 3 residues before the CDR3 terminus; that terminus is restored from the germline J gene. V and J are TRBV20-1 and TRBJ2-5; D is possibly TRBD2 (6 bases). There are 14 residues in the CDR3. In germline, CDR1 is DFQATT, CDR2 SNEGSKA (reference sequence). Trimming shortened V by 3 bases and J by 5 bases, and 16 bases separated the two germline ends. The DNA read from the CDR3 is TGCAGTGCTAGGGCGGGGTCGGGGCGTGAGACC. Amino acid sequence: CSARAGSGRET. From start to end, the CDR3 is CSARAGSGRETQYF.

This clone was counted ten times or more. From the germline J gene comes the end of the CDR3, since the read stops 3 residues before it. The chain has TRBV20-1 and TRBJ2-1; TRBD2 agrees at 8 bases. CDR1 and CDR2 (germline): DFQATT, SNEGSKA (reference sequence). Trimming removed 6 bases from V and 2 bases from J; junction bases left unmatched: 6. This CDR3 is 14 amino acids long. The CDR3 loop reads CSALTSEAYNEQFF. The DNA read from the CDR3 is TGCAGTGCATTGACTAGCGAGGCCTACAATGAG.

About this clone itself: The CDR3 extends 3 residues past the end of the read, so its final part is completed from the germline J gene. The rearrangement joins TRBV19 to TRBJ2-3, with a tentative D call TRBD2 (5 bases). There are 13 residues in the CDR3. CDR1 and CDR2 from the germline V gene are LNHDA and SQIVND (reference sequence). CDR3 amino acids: CASSMASNQPQYF. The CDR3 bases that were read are TGTGCCAGTAGTATGGCTAGCAATCAGCCG.

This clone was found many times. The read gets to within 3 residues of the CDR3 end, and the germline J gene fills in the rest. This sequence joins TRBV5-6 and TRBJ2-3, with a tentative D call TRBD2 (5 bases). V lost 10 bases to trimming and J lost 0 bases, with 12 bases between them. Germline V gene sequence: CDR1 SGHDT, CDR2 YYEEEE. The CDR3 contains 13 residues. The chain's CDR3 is CACPAVSTDTQYF. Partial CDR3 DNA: TGTGCCTGCCCAGCGGTTAGCACAGATACG.

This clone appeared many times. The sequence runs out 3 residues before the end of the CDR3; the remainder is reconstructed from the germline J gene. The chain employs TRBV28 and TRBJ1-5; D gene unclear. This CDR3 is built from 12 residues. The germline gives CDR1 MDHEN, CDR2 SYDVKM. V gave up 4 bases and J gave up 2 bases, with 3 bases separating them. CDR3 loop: CASSSGNQPQHF. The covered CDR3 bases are TGTGCCAGCAGTTCAGGCAATCAGCCC.

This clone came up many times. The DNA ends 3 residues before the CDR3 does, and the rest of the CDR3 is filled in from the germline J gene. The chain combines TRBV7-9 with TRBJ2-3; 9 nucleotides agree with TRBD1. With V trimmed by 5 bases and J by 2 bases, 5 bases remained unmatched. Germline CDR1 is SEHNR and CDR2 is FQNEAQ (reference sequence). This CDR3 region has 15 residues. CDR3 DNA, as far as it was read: TGTGCCAGCAGCCCCGGGACAGGGCACACAGATACG. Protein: CASSPGTGHTDT. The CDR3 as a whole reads CASSPGTGHTDTQYF.

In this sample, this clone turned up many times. The covered CDR3 bases are TGTGCCAGCAGCTTTAGCGGGGGGACCTACAATGAG. The encoded protein is CASSFSGGTYNE. The whole CDR3 protein is CASSFSGGTYNEQFF. The V gene is TRBV7-2, the J gene TRBJ2-1; TRBD2 aligns across 10 bases. The CDR3 end is not reached by the read, which stops 3 residues before it; the germline J gene fills it in. Germline CDR1 and CDR2: SGHTA and FQGNSA. This CDR3 comprises 15 residues. V dropped 3 bases and J dropped 2; count of bases not matched to a gene: 1.

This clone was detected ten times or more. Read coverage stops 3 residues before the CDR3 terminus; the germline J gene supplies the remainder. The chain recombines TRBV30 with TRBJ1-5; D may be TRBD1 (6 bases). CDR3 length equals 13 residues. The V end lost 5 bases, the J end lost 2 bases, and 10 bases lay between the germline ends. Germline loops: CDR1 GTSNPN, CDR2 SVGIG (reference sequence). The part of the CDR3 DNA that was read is TGTGCCTGGGCGCACAGGGGCAATCAGCCC. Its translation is CAWAHRGNQP. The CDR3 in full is CAWAHRGNQPQHF.

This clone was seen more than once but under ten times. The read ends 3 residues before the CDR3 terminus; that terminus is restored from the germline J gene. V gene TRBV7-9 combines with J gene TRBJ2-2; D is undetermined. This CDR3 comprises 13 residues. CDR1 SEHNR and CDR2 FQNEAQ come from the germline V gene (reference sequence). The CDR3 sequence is CASSLIDNEKLFF. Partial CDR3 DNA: TGTGCCAGCAGCTTAATAGATAATGAAAAG.

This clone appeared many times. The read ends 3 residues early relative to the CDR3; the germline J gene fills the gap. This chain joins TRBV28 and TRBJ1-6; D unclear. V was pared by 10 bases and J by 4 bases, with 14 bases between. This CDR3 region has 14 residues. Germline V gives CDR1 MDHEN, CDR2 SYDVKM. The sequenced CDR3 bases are TGTGCCACTCTACCCCACTATTATAATTCACCC. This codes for CATLPHYYNSP. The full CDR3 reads CATLPHYYNSPLHF.

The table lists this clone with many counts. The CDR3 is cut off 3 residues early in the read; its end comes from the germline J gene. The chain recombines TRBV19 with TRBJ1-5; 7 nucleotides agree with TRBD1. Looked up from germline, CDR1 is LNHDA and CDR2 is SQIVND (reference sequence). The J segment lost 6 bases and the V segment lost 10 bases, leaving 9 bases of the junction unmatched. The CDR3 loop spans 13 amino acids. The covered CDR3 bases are TGTGCCATTTCTCAAGGGACAGCTCAGCCC. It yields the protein CAISQGTAQP. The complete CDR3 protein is CAISQGTAQPQHF.